Below, one TCR beta chain is given with its context. MiXCR was run by TCRdb on the 5' RACE reads, yielding one entry per CDR3 protein. The sample lists 150,000 to 200,000 distinct CDR3 sequences, about 28% seen once, with about 11% in the top ten. The sample is drawn from a study of T-cell memory formation after mild COVID-19. This TCR was sampled from an adult woman who had mild COVID-19 (a few samples of this study predate the infection). Cell type and time point are not known. Material: PBMCs or a T cell subset sorted from them (not recorded which).

The CDR3 region is CATSDFRGVDTGELFF. The CDR3 DNA reads as TGTGCCACCAGTGATTTTCGGGGCGTTGACACCGGGGAGCTGTTTTTT. This chain connects TRBV24-1 to TRBJ2-2; D might be TRBD1 or TRBD2, each matching 5 bases. CDR1 and CDR2 from the germline V gene are KGHDR and SFDVKD. The CDR3 is 16 residues long. Trimming pared 1 base from V and 3 bases from J, leaving 11 bases between.